This T cell receptor (beta chain) was recovered during a study of blood T cell repertoires in COVID-19. Germline-derived CDR1 and CDR2 are SEHNR and FQNEAQ (reference sequence). V dropped 5 bases and J dropped 10 bases, with 12 bases sitting between them. The CDR3 extends over 12 amino acids. Here immunoSEQ multiplex PCR was the method, and the copy in TCRdb shows in-frame clones only, minus some. The sample lists about 370,000 clones; about 90% were seen once. This clone has a single count. What was sequenced was peripheral blood. The chain has TRBV7-9 and TRBJ2-1, with D possibly matching TRBD2 (6 bases). The sequence derives from a woman aged 30 to 39 with COVID-19, enrolled during active disease. The CDR3 nucleotides read TGTGCCAGCAGCGTTAGCGGTCCGGAGCAGTTCTTC. Residues: CASSVSGPEQFF.